This is a list of T cell receptor beta chains from one sample in a study of blood T cell repertoires in COVID-19. Some clones are missing from TCRdb's copy, which holds only in-frame ones; the method was immunoSEQ multiplex PCR. The table lists some 170,000 clones, over 75% of them singletons. The sample consisted of peripheral blood. These receptors were collected from a human donor in a cohort sampled during active COVID-19. CDR3s include the opening cysteine and the closing phenylalanine or tryptophan. D genes are given only for firm matches. For some rows the clone size is stated as once, few or many, or as a class when expanded; others skip it.

TRBJ2-4 . few TRBV4-1 CASSQDEGLSTGNIQYF TGCGCCAGCAGCCAAGATGAGGGACTGTCGACGGGAAACATTCAGTACTTC
TRBJ2-2 . . TRBV29-1 CSVAQALNTGELFF TGCAGCGTTGCCCAGGCACTGAACACCGGGGAGCTGTTTTTT
TRBJ2-1 TRBD1 . TRBV19 CASTNRGQGYNEQFF TGTGCCAGTACCAACCGGGGACAGGGATACAATGAGCAGTTCTTC
TRBJ1-1 TRBD1 . TRBV12-3/TRBV12-4 CASSRQGLIAFF TGTGCCAGCAGTAGACAGGGGCTGATAGCTTTCTTT
TRBJ1-5 TRBD1 few TRBV2 CASSAGQGGQPQHF TGTGCCAGCAGTGCGGGACAGGGCGGGCAGCCCCAGCATTTT
TRBJ2-2 TRBD2 . TRBV2 CASSLGGGNTGELFF TGTGCCAGCAGCCTCGGGGGGGGGAACACCGGGGAGCTGTTTTTT
TRBJ1-6 TRBD1 . TRBV30 CAWSVSGTANSPLHF TGTGCCTGGAGTGTTTCTGGGACAGCGAATTCACCCCTCCACTTT
TRBJ2-2 . . TRBV5-1 CASRPGQTNTGELFF TGCGCCAGCAGACCAGGACAAACGAACACCGGGGAGCTGTTTTTT
TRBJ2-7 TRBD1 once TRBV7-2 CASSLVQGARREQYF TGTGCCAGCAGCTTAGTACAGGGGGCTCGTAGGGAGCAGTACTTC
TRBJ2-7 TRBD1 few TRBV13 CASSGPGQGPREQYF TGTGCCAGCAGCGGTCCGGGACAGGGCCCCCGGGAGCAGTACTTC
TRBJ1-5 . . TRBV7-6 CASSAGVEGNQPQHF TGTGCCAGCAGCGCAGGGGTTGAGGGCAATCAGCCCCAGCATTTT
TRBJ1-6 . once TRBV2 CASRADKNYNSPLHF TGTGCCAGCAGAGCAGACAAGAACTATAATTCACCCCTCCACTTT
TRBJ1-1 TRBD1 . TRBV6-5 CASRRDSNPFAEAFF TGTGCCAGCAGGAGGGACAGCAATCCCTTCGCTGAAGCTTTCTTT
TRBJ1-2 . . TRBV5-4 CASSPTSSYGYTF TGTGCCAGCAGCCCTACTTCTAGCTATGGCTACACCTTC
TRBJ1-2 . . TRBV5-3 CARSLRAGDGYTF TGTGCCAGAAGCTTGAGGGCAGGGGATGGCTACACCTTC
TRBJ1-2 . . TRBV19 CASSMGARNYGYTF TGTGCCAGTAGTATGGGGGCTCGGAACTATGGCTACACCTTC
TRBJ2-7 TRBD1 . TRBV5-1 CASSSTGEHEQYF TGCGCCAGCAGCTCTACAGGGGAACACGAGCAGTACTTC
TRBJ2-7 . . TRBV7-2 CASSLVGRGSYEQYF TGTGCCAGCAGCTTAGTTGGCAGGGGCAGTTACGAGCAGTACTTC
TRBJ1-2 . . TRBV7-2 CASSLLRGRYYGYTF TGTGCCAGCAGCTTATTAAGGGGCCGGTACTATGGCTACACCTTC
TRBJ2-3 . medium-sized TRBV28 CASSPQMGGPGPDTQYF TGTGCCAGCAGTCCACAAATGGGGGGACCGGGGCCAGATACGCAGTATTTT
TRBJ1-2 . once TRBV28 CASTEKRAGGYTF TGTGCCAGCACCGAGAAGAGGGCGGGTGGCTACACCTTC
TRBJ1-5 . many TRBV28 CASHAPGNQPQHF TGTGCCAGCCACGCCCCAGGTAATCAGCCCCAGCATTTT
TRBJ2-1 TRBD1 . TRBV24-1 CATSGTGRGYNEQFF TGTGCCACCAGCGGGACAGGGAGGGGGTACAATGAGCAGTTCTTC
TRBJ2-1 TRBD1 . TRBV29-1 CSALSPGTGQHNEQFF TGCAGCGCGCTCTCTCCCGGGACAGGGCAACACAATGAGCAGTTCTTC
TRBJ2-5 TRBD2 medium-sized TRBV28 CASSLLAGEETQYF TGTGCCAGCAGTTTACTAGCGGGGGAAGAGACCCAGTACTTC
TRBJ1-3 TRBD1 . TRBV29-1 CTKRTGTYSGNTIYF TGCACCAAAAGGACAGGGACTTACTCTGGAAACACCATATATTTT
TRBJ2-7 TRBD1 . TRBV4-3 CASSDRGSDEQYF TGCGCCAGCAGCGACAGGGGGTCAGACGAGCAGTACTTC
TRBJ1-1 TRBD1 . TRBV6-2/TRBV6-3 CASSQTGMNTEAFF TGTGCCAGCAGTCAGACAGGGATGAACACTGAAGCTTTCTTT
TRBJ2-7 . . TRBV7-8 CASSLGQGGEQYF TGTGCCAGCAGCTTAGGTCAGGGGGGCGAGCAGTACTTC
TRBJ1-4 TRBD1 . TRBV9 CASSVAPLDRFGEKLFF TGTGCCAGCAGCGTAGCACCGTTGGACAGGTTTGGTGAAAAACTGTTTTTT
TRBJ1-1 TRBD1 . TRBV27 CASSLGAGGYTEAFF TGTGCCAGCAGTTTAGGGGCAGGGGGCTATACTGAAGCTTTCTTT
TRBJ1-5 TRBD1 . TRBV6-5 CASGYRGKQPQHF TGTGCCAGCGGGTACAGGGGTAAACAGCCCCAGCATTTT
TRBJ2-5 TRBD2 . TRBV19 CASTATSTMQTQYF TGTGCCAGTACAGCGACTAGCACTATGCAGACCCAGTACTTC
TRBJ2-3 TRBD2 . TRBV4-3 CASSPSRGRPMGTDTQYF TGCGCCAGCAGCCCCTCTCGCGGGAGGCCGATGGGCACAGATACGCAGTATTTT
TRBJ2-6 . . TRBV4-3 CASSQDHQSSGANVLTF TGCGCCAGCAGCCAAGATCACCAGTCGTCTGGGGCCAACGTCCTGACTTTC
TRBJ1-3 . once TRBV27 CASSARQGNTIYF TGTGCCAGCAGTGCCAGACAGGGAAACACCATATATTTT
TRBJ1-2 TRBD1 . TRBV11-2 CASSFLQGARFNGYTF TGTGCCAGCAGCTTTCTACAGGGGGCGAGATTTAATGGCTACACCTTC
TRBJ1-2 TRBD1 . TRBV5-1 CASSLQTGVGYGYTF TGCGCCAGCAGCTTACAGACAGGGGTTGGGTATGGCTACACCTTC
TRBJ2-4 TRBD2 . TRBV15 CATSRVILGGSIQYF TGTGCCACCAGCAGAGTCATTCTGGGGGGGTCCATTCAGTACTTC
TRBJ2-3 . . TRBV30 CAWSQATQYF TGTGCCTGGAGTCAAGCTACGCAGTATTTT
TRBJ1-1 . . TRBV30 CAWSSGRTEAFF TGTGCCTGGAGTTCGGGGAGGACTGAAGCTTTCTTT
TRBJ2-5 . . TRBV5-1 CASIRGSALDETQYF TGCGCCAGCATCCGGGGTAGTGCGTTAGACGAGACCCAGTACTTC
TRBJ2-3 . . TRBV2 CASNQGESGSRTDTQYF TGTGCCAGCAACCAGGGGGAGAGCGGGAGTCGCACAGATACGCAGTATTTT
TRBJ2-7 TRBD1 . TRBV11-2 CASSERVDRGSYEQYF TGTGCCAGCAGCGAAAGAGTGGACAGGGGCTCCTACGAGCAGTACTTC
TRBJ1-2 . . TRBV30 CAWSMPGGQPTNYGYTF TGTGCCTGGAGTATGCCGGGGGGCCAGCCGACTAACTATGGCTACACCTTC
TRBJ1-2 . . TRBV11-3 CASSSPLSITVAF TGTGCCAGCAGTAGCCCCCTAAGCATCACCGTCGCCTTC
TRBJ2-7 TRBD1 . TRBV9 CASSVGRQGYEQYF TGTGCCAGCAGCGTAGGGAGACAGGGTTACGAGCAGTACTTC
TRBJ1-3 . . TRBV2 CASTTDRLNSGNTIYF TGTGCCAGCACCACAGACCGATTAAACTCTGGAAACACCATATATTTT
TRBJ2-1 . . TRBV4-2 CASSQDPGGINEQFF TGTGCCAGCAGCCAAGATCCCGGAGGGATCAATGAGCAGTTCTTC
TRBJ2-3 TRBD1 . TRBV7-9 CASSSPQGAVADTQYF TGTGCCAGCAGCTCCCCGCAGGGGGCGGTCGCAGATACGCAGTATTTT
TRBJ2-2 TRBD2 . TRBV24-1 CATSDSGTSGRVTGELFF TGTGCCACCAGTGATTCCGGGACTAGCGGGAGGGTGACCGGGGAGCTGTTTTTT
TRBJ1-2 . . TRBV6-5 CASKAELNPNYGYTF TGTGCCAGCAAGGCGGAGCTCAACCCTAACTATGGCTACACCTTC
TRBJ2-7 . . TRBV18 CASSPPGGSYEQYF TGTGCCAGCTCACCACCGGGGGGATCCTACGAGCAGTACTTC
TRBJ2-1 . . TRBV27 CASSYGSPTFYNEQFF TGTGCCAGCAGTTACGGTTCCCCCACTTTTTACAATGAGCAGTTCTTC
TRBJ2-1 . . TRBV9 CASSDSNEQFF TGTGCCAGCAGCGATAGCAACGAGCAGTTCTTC
TRBJ2-1 TRBD1 . TRBV10-3 CAISELRDSAGNEQFF TGTGCCATCAGTGAGTTACGGGACAGTGCGGGCAATGAGCAGTTCTTC
TRBJ2-6 . . TRBV7-3 CASSPQGTGANVLTF TGTGCCAGCAGCCCCCAGGGGACTGGGGCCAACGTCCTGACTTTC
TRBJ1-5 . many TRBV4-1 CASSQDRDQPQHF TGCGCCAGCAGCCAAGATCGAGATCAGCCCCAGCATTTT
TRBJ2-7 TRBD1 once TRBV7-2 CASSTGTGGIEQYF TGTGCCAGCAGCACCGGGACAGGGGGGATCGAGCAGTACTTC
TRBJ1-4 . . TRBV5-4 CASSTGMNNEKLFF TGTGCCAGCAGCACGGGGATGAACAATGAAAAACTGTTTTTT